A single sample gave rise to the 10 T cell receptor beta chains below, sequenced in a study of blood T cell repertoires in COVID-19. Clones were read by immunoSEQ multiplex PCR, and TCRdb kept only the in-frame ones, dropping some. The data contain some 200,000 clones, approximately 86% of them seen just once; the ten biggest clones take up less than 3.5%. Sequenced sample: peripheral blood. These receptors all come from a man in his 70s with acute or convalescent COVID-19.

This chain links TRBV7-2 with TRBJ2-3, with D perhaps TRBD2 (6 bases). CDR1 is SGHTA and CDR2 is FQGNSA in the germline V gene. Between the trimmed V and J ends, which lost 6 bases and 1 base, there was a span of 14 bases. This CDR3 is built from 15 residues. The CDR3 spells CASRLRGLRTDTQYF. For the CDR3, the DNA is TGTGCCAGCAGACTGAGGGGACTCCGCACAGATACGCAGTATTTT.

CDR3 protein: CASSSRVSGEQYF. In DNA form, the CDR3 reads TGTGCCAGCAGCTCTAGGGTTTCGGGGGAGCAGTACTTC. The J gene is TRBJ2-7, the V gene TRBV7-2; possibly TRBD2 for D (5 bases). The CDR3 has 13 amino acids. Trimming shortened V by 4 bases and J by 7 bases, and 14 bases separated the two germline ends. Germline V gives CDR1 SGHTA, CDR2 FQGNSA.

The V gene is TRBV5-1, the J gene TRBJ2-3; a possible D gene is TRBD2 (5 bases). Trimming left V 4 bases short and J 5 bases short, with 20 bases between. CDR1 and CDR2 from the germline V gene are SGHRS and YFSETQ. This CDR3 region has 16 residues. CDR3 amino acids: CASSPAGGFWGDTQYF. The CDR3 DNA is TGCGCCAGCAGCCCCGCGGGCGGGTTTTGGGGAGATACGCAGTATTTT.

This clone was picked up many times. The chain is built from TRBV7-2 and TRBJ2-7; a weak D match, TRBD2 (5 bases). V was trimmed by 5 bases and J by 0 bases, leaving 17 bases between them. The germline gives CDR1 SGHTA, CDR2 FQGNSA. This CDR3 is 16 amino acids long. CDR3 protein: CASSPRGSLSSYEQYF. In nucleotides, the CDR3 is TGTGCCAGCAGCCCCCGAGGGTCCCTGAGCTCCTACGAGCAGTACTTC.

The V and J genes are TRBV2 and TRBJ1-5; unclear D gene. The germline gives CDR1 SNHLY, CDR2 FYNNEI. CDR3 length: 16 amino acids. V gave up 3 bases and J gave up 0 bases, with 12 bases separating them. The CDR3 region has the DNA TGTGCCAGCAGTGACCAGAATAGCCATAGCAATCAGCCCCAGCATTTT. This encodes CASSDQNSHSNQPQHF.

The V call is TRBV30, the J call TRBJ1-2, with 8 bases matching TRBD1. The V segment lost 5 bases and the J segment 0 bases; nucleotides outside the gene matches: 5. The CDR3 has 14 residues. The germline CDR1 and CDR2 sequences are GTSNPN and SVGIG (reference sequence). The CDR3 sequence is CAWGSGGSNYGYTF. CDR3 coding DNA: TGTGCCTGGGGATCAGGGGGCTCTAACTATGGCTACACCTTC.

This clone was observed a single time. The V gene is TRBV10-2, the J gene TRBJ1-1, with 9 bases aligning to TRBD1. Germline V gene lookup returns CDR1 WSHSY and CDR2 SAAADI. V shed 7 bases, J shed 10 bases, and the junction held 10 bases outside the gene matches. The CDR3 spans 13 residues. CDR3 region: CASIPTQGAGAFF. The CDR3, as DNA: TGCGCCAGCATCCCAACACAGGGGGCCGGAGCTTTCTTT.

The chain joins TRBV6-1 to TRBJ2-2; TRBD1 matches at 12 bases. The CDR3 is 17 residues long. The germline CDR1 and CDR2 sequences are MNHNS and SASEGT. J gave up 4 bases and V 3 bases, and 6 bases lay outside the gene matches. This CDR3 is CASSEGQGASFTGELFF. The CDR3 nucleotides read TGTGCCAGCAGTGAGGGACAGGGGGCCTCTTTCACCGGGGAGCTGTTTTTT.

The chain employs TRBV7-3 and TRBJ2-4; possible D gene TRBD2, 6 bases. The germline gives CDR1 SGHTA, CDR2 FQGTGA. The CDR3 is made up of 13 amino acids. V gave up 3 bases and J gave up 9 bases, with 12 bases separating them. CDR3 in amino acids: CASSLQSGGIQYF. Written as DNA, the CDR3 is TGTGCCAGCAGCTTGCAGTCCGGGGGCATTCAGTACTTC.

The chain carries TRBV10-2 and TRBJ2-1, with 10 bases identical to TRBD2. The CDR3 extends over 14 amino acids. The germline V gene has CDR1 WSHSY and CDR2 SAAADI. With 1 base clipped from V and 9 bases from J, the junction kept 3 bases outside the gene matches. The CDR3 loop is CASSEYLAGVEQFF. The CDR3 region has the DNA TGCGCCAGCAGTGAGTACCTAGCGGGAGTTGAGCAGTTCTTC.